Presented here are 23 T cell receptor beta chains from one specimen sequenced in a study of T cells in Graves' hyperthyroidism and ophthalmopathy. TCR beta CDR3 region amplification was performed from RNA transcripts. In the first-round RT-PCR of the TCR CDR3, the HTBI primer set was used. TCRdb used MiXCR to reprocess the multiplex PCR reads, holding one entry per CDR3 protein. This table has 660,000 or so distinct CDR3 sequences, roughly 46% appearing once. Sequenced: peripheral blood or thyroid tissue (not recorded which). These receptors all stem from an adult man with Graves' disease, either hyperthyroidism or ophthalmopathy (not recorded which).

The chain recombines TRBV12-3 or TRBV12-4 with TRBJ2-7; D is perhaps TRBD1 or TRBD2 (7 bases each). The CDR3 sequence is 14 residues long. V lost 3 bases, J lost 3 bases, and 12 bases lay in between. The CDR3 region has the DNA TGTGCCAGCAGTTTGCAGGGGGAGGGCTACGAGCAGTACTTC. Its protein product is CASSLQGEGYEQYF.

A few counts support this clonotype. The gene calls are TRBV20-1 and TRBJ1-4; TRBD1 agrees at 9 bases. The CDR3 is 13 amino acids. Germline CDR1 is DFQATT and CDR2 is SNEGSKA (reference sequence). The ends lost 8 bases at V and 8 bases at J; junction bases unmatched: 9. The CDR3 loop is CSLNTGGGEKLFF. The DNA of the CDR3 is TGCAGTCTGAATACAGGGGGCGGCGAAAAACTGTTTTTT.

The table lists this clonotype with a few counts. The gene calls are TRBV20-1 and TRBJ1-4; maybe TRBD1 (5 bases). V lost 1 base, J lost 0 bases, and 12 bases lay in between. In germline, CDR1 is DFQATT, CDR2 SNEGSKA (reference sequence). The CDR3 length is 16 residues. CDR3 sequence (DNA): TGCAGTGCTAGAGGCGTCGACAGTGCAACTAATGAAAAACTGTTTTTT. Its protein product is CSARGVDSATNEKLFF.

In its sample, this clonotype was seen many times. The chain couples TRBV29-1 to TRBJ1-1; D is unresolved. Germline V gene data show CDR1 as SQVTM and CDR2 as ANQGSEA. Trimming stripped 3 bases from V and 7 bases from J, with 9 bases between. This CDR3 is built from 11 residues. The CDR3, as DNA: TGCAGCGTTGATGGTAGGAATGAAGCTTTCTTT. The encoded protein is CSVDGRNEAFF.

Concerning this clonotype: A much larger clonotype is one base distant, so this may be a read error. CDR3 DNA sequence: TGCAGTGCTAGTGGAAAGGGGGCGCATCAGCCCCAGCATTTT. Protein sequence: CSASGKGAHQPQHF. The chain is built from TRBV20-1 and TRBJ1-5, with 7 nucleotides matching TRBD1. V was pared by 3 bases and J by 5 bases, with 7 bases of the junction left unmatched. CDR1 is DFQATT, CDR2 SNEGSKA, per germline (reference sequence). This CDR3 has 14 residues.

The chain has TRBV7-9 and TRBJ1-1, with 11 bases that match TRBD1. CDR1 is SEHNR, CDR2 FQNEAQ, per germline (reference sequence). Germline trimming cut 4 bases from V and 4 bases from J; bases unmatched to any gene: 8. The CDR3 is 16 amino acids. CDR3 region: CASSSQGGTGGTEAFF. DNA of the CDR3: TGTGCCAGCAGCTCCCAAGGAGGGACAGGGGGCACTGAAGCTTTCTTT.

The chain couples TRBV7-2 to TRBJ2-7, with 7 bases aligning to TRBD1. The junction had 8 bases not matched to a gene; V was cut back by 5 bases and J by 1 base. Germline lookup yields CDR1 SGHTA and CDR2 FQGNSA. The CDR3 runs 15 residues. The DNA of the CDR3 is TGTGCCAGCAGCGGCCGGGGCAGGGGGTCCTACGAGCAGTACTTC. Translating it yields CASSGRGRGSYEQYF.

In this sample, this clonotype turned up many times. The rearrangement joins TRBV2 to TRBJ2-5; perhaps TRBD2 as D (5 bases). Germline-derived CDR1 and CDR2 are SNHLY and FYNNEI. The CDR3 is made up of 13 amino acids. The V end was cut by 4 bases, the J end by 4 bases, with 10 bases between. CDR3 in amino acids: CASSGGIRETQYF. CDR3 DNA sequence: TGTGCCAGCAGTGGAGGGATCCGAGAGACCCAGTACTTC.

There are many counts of this clonotype. CDR3 DNA: TGTGCCACCAGTGATTCACAGGGTGCTAATGAAAAACTGTTTTTT. It is translated as CATSDSQGANEKLFF. This chain links TRBV24-1 with TRBJ1-4; tentative D call: TRBD1 (6 bases). The germline gives CDR1 KGHDR, CDR2 SFDVKD. The CDR3 has 15 residues. V lost 2 bases to trimming and J lost 3 bases, with 9 bases between them.

This clonotype was observed a few times. The junction does not match germline at one end; this may be a read error. This chain uses TRBV10-3 with TRBJ1-5; no clear D. The length of the CDR3 is 13 residues. Germline CDR1 reads ENHRY; CDR2 reads SYGVKD. CDR3 residues: CASSEESAATQHF. The CDR3 nucleotides are TGTGCCAGCAGTGAAGAGTCGGCCGCTACCCAGCATTTT.

The chain employs TRBV20-1 and TRBJ1-2, with 8 nucleotides matching TRBD1. The CDR3 has 13 amino acids. Germline assignment: CDR1 DFQATT and CDR2 SNEGSKA (reference sequence). With 3 bases clipped from V and 7 bases from J, the junction kept 7 bases outside the gene matches. The CDR3 DNA sequence: TGCAGTGCTAGCCCACAGGGGGATATTGGCTACACCTTC. Translating gives CSASPQGDIGYTF.

CDR3 sequence reads: CSVGLVLPNTEAFF. CDR3 DNA sequence: TGCAGCGTTGGACTGGTGCTGCCGAACACTGAAGCTTTCTTT. The rearrangement uses TRBV29-1 and TRBJ1-1; D is unclear. From germline, CDR1 is SQVTM and CDR2 ANQGSEA. The ends were cut back, 4 bases at V and 1 base at J, with 13 bases in the middle. The CDR3 totals 14 residues.

This CDR3 reads CATSRDRGEDTQYF. CDR3 DNA sequence: TGTGCCACCAGCAGAGACCGGGGGGAAGATACGCAGTATTTT. This chain connects TRBV15 to TRBJ2-3; TRBD2 aligns across 7 bases. CDR1 is LNHNV, CDR2 YYDKDF, per germline (reference sequence). The CDR3 is 14 amino acids. V shed 0 bases and J 5 bases; nucleotides not matched to a gene: 2.

The chain links TRBV24-1 to TRBJ2-5, with 14 bases that match TRBD2. The J call may be mistaken, given a closer DNA end match to TRBJ2-7. Germline lookup yields CDR1 KGHDR and CDR2 SFDVKD. This CDR3 region has 17 residues. This CDR3 reads CATSERTGTSGRNEQYF. Here the CDR3 DNA reads TGTGCCACCAGTGAAAGAACCGGGACTAGCGGGAGAAACGAGCAGTACTTC.

The chain uses TRBV25-1 and TRBJ1-5; the D gene is possibly TRBD1 (5 bases). The CDR3 is 15 amino acids. Germline V gene lookup returns CDR1 MGHDK and CDR2 SYGVNS. V was cut by 1 base and J by 6 bases, with 13 bases left in between. The CDR3 reads CASSESAGRAQPQHF. The CDR3 bases are TGTGCCAGCAGTGAATCTGCAGGGAGGGCTCAGCCCCAGCATTTT.

The chain's CDR3 is CASSSRVGTGGILYEQYF. CDR3 bases: TGTGCCAGCAGCTCCCGGGTCGGGACAGGGGGTATTTTATACGAGCAGTACTTC. The rearrangement links TRBV7-9 to TRBJ2-7; 11 bases are shared with TRBD1. With V trimmed by 4 bases and J by 4 bases, 15 bases remained unmatched. The length of the CDR3 is 18 residues. Germline CDR1 and CDR2: SEHNR and FQNEAQ (reference sequence).

On this clonotype itself: Germline and junction disagree at one end, which may indicate a read error. The chain carries TRBV7-2 and TRBJ2-2; 7 bases match TRBD2. CDR3 length: 15 amino acids. The germline V gene has CDR1 SGHTA and CDR2 FQGNSA. DNA for the CDR3: TGCGCCAGCAGCCCCCGGATAGCGGGCACCGGGGAGCTGTTTTTT. This gives the protein CASSPRIAGTGELFF.

The chain employs TRBV12-3 or TRBV12-4 and TRBJ1-1; the D gene is possibly TRBD1 (6 bases). Trimming pared 6 bases from V and 4 bases from J, leaving 12 bases between. The CDR3 is 13 residues long. The CDR3 loop reads CASRSQGFTEAFF. In DNA form, the CDR3 reads TGTGCCAGCAGGAGTCAGGGGTTCACTGAAGCTTTCTTT.

The chain recombines TRBV20-1 with TRBJ1-6, with D perhaps matching TRBD1 (5 bases). The CDR3 is 14 amino acids. Germline V gene sequence: CDR1 DFQATT, CDR2 SNEGSKA (reference sequence). V was trimmed by 0 bases and J by 7 bases, leaving 10 bases between them. CDR3 nucleotides: TGCAGTGCTAGAGAGCGGGGGGGGAATTCACCCCTCCACTTT. It yields the protein CSARERGGNSPLHF.

The chain links TRBV29-1 to TRBJ1-2, with 7 nucleotides matching TRBD1. This CDR3 comprises 13 residues. Unmatched junction bases numbered 6, after V lost 8 bases and J lost 0 bases. Germline V lookup: CDR1 SQVTM, CDR2 ANQGSEA. DNA for the CDR3: TGCAGCCGAACAGGGGCCACTAACTATGGCTACACCTTC. Amino acid sequence: CSRTGATNYGYTF. The variable domain in full, with the rest retrieved from reference TRBV29-1 and TRBJ1-2, is SAVISQKPSRDICQRGTSLTIQCQVDSQVTMMFWYRQQPGQSLTLIATANQGSEATYESGFVIDKFPISRPNLTFSTLTVSNMSPEDSSIYLCSRTGATNYGYTFGSGTRLTVV.

This clonotype was seen a few times. At one of its ends the junction is not consistent with the germline gene, which may arise from a read error. The chain employs TRBV5-1 and TRBJ1-2; D is perhaps TRBD1 (5 bases). CDR1 is SGHRS and CDR2 is YFSETQ in the germline V gene. The CDR3 loop spans 15 amino acids. CDR3: CASSFTGRTNYGYTF. DNA of the CDR3: TGTGCCAGCAGCTTCACGGGGCGAACTAACTATGGCTACACCTTC.

This clonotype was counted only a few times. V gene TRBV7-2 combines with J gene TRBJ2-7; a possible D gene is TRBD2 (5 bases). The CDR3 loop spans 12 amino acids. Germline loops: CDR1 SGHTA, CDR2 FQGNSA. Trimming took 5 bases from V and 6 from J, leaving 11 bases between them. Here the CDR3 reads CASSTSGIEQYF. CDR3 coding DNA: TGTGCCAGCAGCACCTCCGGGATCGAGCAGTACTTC.

In this sample, this clonotype turned up a few times. The chain employs TRBV20-1 and TRBJ1-5, with D possibly matching TRBD1 (5 bases). Germline assignment: CDR1 DFQATT and CDR2 SNEGSKA (reference sequence). V lost 3 bases to trimming and J lost 6 bases, with 15 bases between them. The CDR3 extends over 14 amino acids. CDR3 sequence: CSASVPGRPQPQHF. CDR3 DNA: TGCAGTGCTAGCGTACCAGGGCGGCCTCAGCCCCAGCATTTT.